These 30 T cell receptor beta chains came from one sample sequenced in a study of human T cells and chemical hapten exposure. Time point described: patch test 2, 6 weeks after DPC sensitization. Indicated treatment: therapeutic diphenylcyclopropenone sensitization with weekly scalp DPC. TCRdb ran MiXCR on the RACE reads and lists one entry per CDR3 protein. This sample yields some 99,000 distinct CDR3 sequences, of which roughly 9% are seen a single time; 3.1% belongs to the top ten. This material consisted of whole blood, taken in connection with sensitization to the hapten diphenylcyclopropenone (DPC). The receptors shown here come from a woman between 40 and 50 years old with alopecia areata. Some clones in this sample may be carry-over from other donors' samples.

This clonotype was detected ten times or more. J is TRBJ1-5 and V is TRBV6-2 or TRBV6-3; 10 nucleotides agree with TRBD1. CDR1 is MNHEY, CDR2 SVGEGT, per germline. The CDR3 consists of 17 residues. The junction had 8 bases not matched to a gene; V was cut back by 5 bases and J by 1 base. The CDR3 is CASSVGTGVRSNQPQHF. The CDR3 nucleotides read TGTGCCAGCAGTGTCGGGACAGGGGTCCGGAGCAATCAGCCCCAGCATTTT.

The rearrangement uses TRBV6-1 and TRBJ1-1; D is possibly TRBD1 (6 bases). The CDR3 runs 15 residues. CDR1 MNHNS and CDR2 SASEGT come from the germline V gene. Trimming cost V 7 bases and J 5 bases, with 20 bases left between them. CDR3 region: CASIPQGGVFTEAFF. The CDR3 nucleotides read TGTGCCAGCATCCCCCAAGGGGGGGTTTTTACTGAAGCTTTCTTT.

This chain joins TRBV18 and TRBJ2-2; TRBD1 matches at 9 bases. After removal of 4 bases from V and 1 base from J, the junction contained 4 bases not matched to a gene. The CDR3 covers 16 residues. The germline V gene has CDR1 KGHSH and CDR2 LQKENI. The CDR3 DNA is TGTGCCAGCTCACTTCTGGGACAGGGGAACACCGGGGAGCTGTTTTTT. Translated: CASSLLGQGNTGELFF. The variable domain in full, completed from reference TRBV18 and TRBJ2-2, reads NAGVMQNPRHLVRRRGQEARLRCSPMKGHSHVYWYRQLPEEGLKFMVYLQKENIIDESGMPKERFSAEFPKEGPSILRIQQVVRGDSAAYFCASSLLGQGNTGELFFGEGSRLTVL.

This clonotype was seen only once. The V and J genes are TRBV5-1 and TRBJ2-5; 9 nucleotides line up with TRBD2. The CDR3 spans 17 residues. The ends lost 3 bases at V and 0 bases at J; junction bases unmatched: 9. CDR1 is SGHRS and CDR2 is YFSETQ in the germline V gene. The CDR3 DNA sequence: TGCGCCAGCAGCTCCCGTCCTAGCGGGAACTACCAAGAGACCCAGTACTTC. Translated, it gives CASSSRPSGNYQETQYF.

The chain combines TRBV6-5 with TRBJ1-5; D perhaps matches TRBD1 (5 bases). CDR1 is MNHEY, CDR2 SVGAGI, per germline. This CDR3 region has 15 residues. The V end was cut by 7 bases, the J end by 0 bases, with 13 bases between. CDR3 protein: CASTRTPYSNQPQHF. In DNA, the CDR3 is TGTGCCAGCACCCGGACACCCTATAGCAATCAGCCCCAGCATTTT.

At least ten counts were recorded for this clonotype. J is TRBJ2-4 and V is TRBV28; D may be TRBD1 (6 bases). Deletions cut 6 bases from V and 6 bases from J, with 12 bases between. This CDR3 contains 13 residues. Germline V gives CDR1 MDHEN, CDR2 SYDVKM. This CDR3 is CASSIPDRNIQYF. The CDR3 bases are TGTGCCAGCAGCATTCCGGACAGAAACATTCAGTACTTC. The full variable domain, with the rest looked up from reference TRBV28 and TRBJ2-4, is DVKVTQSSRYLVKRTGEKVFLECVQDMDHENMFWYRQDPGLGLRLIYFSYDVKMKEKGDIPEGYSVSREKKERFSLILESASTNQTSMYLCASSIPDRNIQYFGAGTRLSVL.

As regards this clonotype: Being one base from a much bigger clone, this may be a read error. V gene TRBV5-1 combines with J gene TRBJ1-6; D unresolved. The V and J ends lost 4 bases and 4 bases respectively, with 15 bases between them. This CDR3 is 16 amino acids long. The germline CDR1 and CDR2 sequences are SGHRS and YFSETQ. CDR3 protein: CASSHLAASYNSPLHF. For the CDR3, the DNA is TGCGCCAGCAGCCATTTGGCAGCCTCATATAATTCACCCCTCCACTTT.

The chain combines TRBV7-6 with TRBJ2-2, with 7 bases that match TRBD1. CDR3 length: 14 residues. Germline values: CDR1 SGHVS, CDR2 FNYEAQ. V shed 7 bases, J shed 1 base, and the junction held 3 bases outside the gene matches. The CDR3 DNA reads TGTGCCAGCAAAAGGACAGGGAACACCGGGGAGCTGTTTTTT. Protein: CASKRTGNTGELFF.

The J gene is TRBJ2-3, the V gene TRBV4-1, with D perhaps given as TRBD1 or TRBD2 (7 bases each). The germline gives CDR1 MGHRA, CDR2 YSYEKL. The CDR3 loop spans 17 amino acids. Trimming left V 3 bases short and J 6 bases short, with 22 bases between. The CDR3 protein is CASSHPPRGGIGDTQYF. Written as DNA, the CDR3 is TGCGCCAGCAGCCACCCCCCCAGGGGGGGAATTGGGGATACGCAGTATTTT.

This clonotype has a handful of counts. The CDR3 DNA reads as TGTGCCAGCAATCAAGCGGGCAATCAGCCCCAGCATTTT. Translation gives CASNQAGNQPQHF. The chain combines TRBV2 with TRBJ1-5, with D uncertain. Germline V CDR1 and CDR2: SNHLY, FYNNEI. The CDR3 loop spans 13 amino acids. V was pared by 7 bases and J by 2 bases, with 9 bases between.

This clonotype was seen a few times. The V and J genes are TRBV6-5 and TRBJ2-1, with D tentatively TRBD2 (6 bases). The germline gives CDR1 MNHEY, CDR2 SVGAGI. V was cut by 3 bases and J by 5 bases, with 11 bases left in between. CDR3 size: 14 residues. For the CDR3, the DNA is TGTGCCAGCAGTTATGGGGGGAAGAACAATGAGCAGTTCTTC. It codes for CASSYGGKNNEQFF.

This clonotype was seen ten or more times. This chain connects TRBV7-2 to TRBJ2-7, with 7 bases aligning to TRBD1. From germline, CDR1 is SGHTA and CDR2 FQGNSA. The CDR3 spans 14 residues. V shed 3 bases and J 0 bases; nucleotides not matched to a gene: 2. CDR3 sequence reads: CASSLDRFSYEQYF. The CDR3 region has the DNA TGTGCCAGCAGCTTGGACAGGTTCTCCTACGAGCAGTACTTC.

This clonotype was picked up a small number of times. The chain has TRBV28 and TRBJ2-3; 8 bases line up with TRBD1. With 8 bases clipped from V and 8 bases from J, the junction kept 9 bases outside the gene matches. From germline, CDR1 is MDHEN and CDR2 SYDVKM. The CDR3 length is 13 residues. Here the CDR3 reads CASRKTGAGTQYF. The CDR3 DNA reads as TGTGCCAGCCGCAAGACAGGGGCAGGTACGCAGTATTTT.

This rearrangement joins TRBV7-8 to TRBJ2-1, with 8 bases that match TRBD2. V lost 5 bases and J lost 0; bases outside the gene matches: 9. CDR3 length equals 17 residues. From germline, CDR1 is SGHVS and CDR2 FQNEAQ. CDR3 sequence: CASSPPAGESSYNEQFF. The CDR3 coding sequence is TGTGCCAGCAGCCCACCAGCGGGGGAGAGCTCCTACAATGAGCAGTTCTTC.

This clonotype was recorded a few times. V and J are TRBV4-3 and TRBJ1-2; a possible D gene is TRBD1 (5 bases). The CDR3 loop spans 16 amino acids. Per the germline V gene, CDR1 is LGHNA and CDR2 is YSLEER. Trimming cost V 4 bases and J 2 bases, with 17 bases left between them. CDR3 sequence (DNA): TGCGCCAGCAGCCCCCGCGGGGGTTCCAGGAACTATGGCTACACCTTC. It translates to CASSPRGGSRNYGYTF.

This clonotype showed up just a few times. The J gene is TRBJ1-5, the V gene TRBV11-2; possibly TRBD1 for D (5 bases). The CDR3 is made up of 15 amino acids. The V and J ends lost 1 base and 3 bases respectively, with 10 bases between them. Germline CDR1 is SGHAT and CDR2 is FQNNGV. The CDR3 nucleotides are TGTGCCAGCAGCTTAGGGGGCGGCATCAATCAGCCCCAGCATTTT. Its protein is CASSLGGGINQPQHF.

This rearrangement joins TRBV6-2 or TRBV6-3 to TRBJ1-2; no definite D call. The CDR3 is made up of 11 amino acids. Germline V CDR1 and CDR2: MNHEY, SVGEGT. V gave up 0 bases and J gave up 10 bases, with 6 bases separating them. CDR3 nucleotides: TGTGCCAGCAGTTACTCTGGCTCCTACACCTTC. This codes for CASSYSGSYTF.

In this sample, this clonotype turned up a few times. The CDR3 sequence is CASSLARRGNGELFF. The DNA of the CDR3 is TGTGCCAGCAGCTTAGCTCGCAGGGGCAACGGGGAGCTGTTTTTT. V gene TRBV11-2 combines with J gene TRBJ2-2; D is possibly TRBD1 (6 bases). Trimming removed 1 base from V and 7 bases from J, with 13 bases in between. CDR1 and CDR2 from the germline V gene are SGHAT and FQNNGV. The CDR3 totals 15 residues.

The DNA of the CDR3 is TGTGCCAGCAGCTTGGAGGCACGCTATGGCTACACCTTC. Its protein product is CASSLEARYGYTF. This chain uses TRBV5-5 with TRBJ1-2; no firm D call. V lost 0 bases and J lost 4, with 7 bases in between. CDR3 length: 13 residues. Germline CDR1 and CDR2: SGHKS and YYEKEE (reference sequence).

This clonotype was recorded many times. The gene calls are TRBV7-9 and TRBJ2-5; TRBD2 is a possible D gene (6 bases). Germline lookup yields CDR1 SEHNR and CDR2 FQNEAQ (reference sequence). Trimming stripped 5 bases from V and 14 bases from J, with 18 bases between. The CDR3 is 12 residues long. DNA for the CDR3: TGTGCCAGCAGCCTCCTTGGGAGGTCGCAATACTTC. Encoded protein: CASSLLGRSQYF.

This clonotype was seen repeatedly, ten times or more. The CDR3 bases are TGTGCCAGCAGCTTAATAGGGACCACTGAAGCTTTCTTT. It is translated as CASSLIGTTEAFF. The rearrangement joins TRBV7-3 to TRBJ1-1; possibly TRBD1 for D (5 bases). The CDR3 extends over 13 amino acids. Germline CDR1 and CDR2: SGHTA and FQGTGA. Trimming took 1 base from V and 4 from J, leaving 7 bases between them.

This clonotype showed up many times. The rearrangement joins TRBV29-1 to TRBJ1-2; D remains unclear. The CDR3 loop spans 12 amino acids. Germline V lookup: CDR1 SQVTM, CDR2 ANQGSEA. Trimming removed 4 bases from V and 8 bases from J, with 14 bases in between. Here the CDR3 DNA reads TGCAGCGTTGCGGTTCCCGGGGTAGGCTACACCTTC. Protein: CSVAVPGVGYTF.

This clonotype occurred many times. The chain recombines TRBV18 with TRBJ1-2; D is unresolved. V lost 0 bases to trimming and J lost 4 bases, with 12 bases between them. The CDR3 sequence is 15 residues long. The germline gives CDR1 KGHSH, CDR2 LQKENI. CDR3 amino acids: CASSPPEGGGYGYTF. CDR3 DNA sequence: TGTGCCAGCTCACCACCCGAGGGCGGCGGCTATGGCTACACCTTC.

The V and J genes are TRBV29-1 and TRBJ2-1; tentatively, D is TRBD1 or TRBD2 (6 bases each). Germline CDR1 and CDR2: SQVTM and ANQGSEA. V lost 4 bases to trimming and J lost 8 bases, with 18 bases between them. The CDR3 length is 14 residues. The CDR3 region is CSVVVSSEGDEQFF. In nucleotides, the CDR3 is TGCAGCGTTGTTGTCTCTAGCGAGGGGGATGAGCAGTTCTTC.

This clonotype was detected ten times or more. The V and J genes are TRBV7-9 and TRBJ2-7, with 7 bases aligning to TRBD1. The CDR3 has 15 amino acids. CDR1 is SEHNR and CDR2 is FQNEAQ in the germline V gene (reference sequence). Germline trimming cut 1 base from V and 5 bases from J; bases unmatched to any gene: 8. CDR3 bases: TGTGCCAGCAGCTTAGGAATGACAGGGTTGGACGAGCAGTACTTC. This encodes CASSLGMTGLDEQYF.

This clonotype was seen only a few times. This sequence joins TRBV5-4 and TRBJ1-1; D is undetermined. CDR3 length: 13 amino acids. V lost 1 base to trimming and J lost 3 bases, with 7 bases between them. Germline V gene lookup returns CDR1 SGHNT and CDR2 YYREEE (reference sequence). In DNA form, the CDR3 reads TGTGCCAGCAGCTTGAACACGGACACTGAAGCTTTCTTT. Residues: CASSLNTDTEAFF.

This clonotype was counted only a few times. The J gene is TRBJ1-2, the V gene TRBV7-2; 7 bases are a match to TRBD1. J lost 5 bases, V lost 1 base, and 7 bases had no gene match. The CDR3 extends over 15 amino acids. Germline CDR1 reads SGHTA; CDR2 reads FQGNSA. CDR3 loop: CASSLGQGGGYGYTF. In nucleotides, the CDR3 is TGTGCCAGCAGCTTAGGGCAGGGGGGTGGATATGGCTACACCTTC.

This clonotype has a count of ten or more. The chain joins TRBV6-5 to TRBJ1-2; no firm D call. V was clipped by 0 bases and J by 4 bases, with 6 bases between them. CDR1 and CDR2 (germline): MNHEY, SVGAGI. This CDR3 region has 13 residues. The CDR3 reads CASSYSSSYGYTF. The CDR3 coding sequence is TGTGCCAGCAGTTACTCGTCCAGCTATGGCTACACCTTC.

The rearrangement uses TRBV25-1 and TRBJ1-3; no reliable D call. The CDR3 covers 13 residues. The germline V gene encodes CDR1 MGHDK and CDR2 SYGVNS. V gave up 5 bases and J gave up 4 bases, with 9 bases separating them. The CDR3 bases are TGTGCCAGCAGTCTTTTCGGGGGAAACACCATATATTTT. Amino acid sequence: CASSLFGGNTIYF.

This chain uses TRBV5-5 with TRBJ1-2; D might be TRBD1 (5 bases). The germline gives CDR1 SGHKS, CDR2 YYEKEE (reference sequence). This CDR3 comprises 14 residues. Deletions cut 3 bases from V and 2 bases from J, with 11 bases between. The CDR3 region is CASSWGTPNYGYTF. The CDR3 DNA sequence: TGTGCCAGCAGCTGGGGGACGCCAAACTATGGCTACACCTTC.